Below, one T cell receptor beta chain is given with its context. The antigen is unknown. CDR3 size: 16 residues. Trimming at V came to 4 bases and at J to 0 bases, leaving 8 bases not matched to a gene. Germline V CDR1 and CDR2: ENHRY, SYGVKD. The sample comes from a study of beta chain features in type 1 diabetes. Sequenced material consisted of expressed TCRB transcripts (all of the isolated RNA was reverse transcribed). The protocol was immunoSEQ multiplex PCR, while the TCRdb copy is restricted to in-frame clones and leaves out a portion. The table lists about 250,000 clones, about 14% of them singletons. Each of the sorted populations had a purity greater than 98%. Study results and caveats: The naive, central memory and Treg TCRB repertoires of patients appeared to be more similar to one another than those of healthy donors.

The J gene is TRBJ1-1, the V gene TRBV10-3, with 7 bases fitting TRBD1. The sequenced sample was naive CD4+ T cells from blood. This TCR was sampled from a woman aged 35 to 49 in good health. The CDR3 sequence: CAISGQLQGLNTEAFF. The CDR3 DNA sequence: TGTGCCATCAGTGGTCAATTACAGGGGCTGAACACTGAAGCTTTCTTT.